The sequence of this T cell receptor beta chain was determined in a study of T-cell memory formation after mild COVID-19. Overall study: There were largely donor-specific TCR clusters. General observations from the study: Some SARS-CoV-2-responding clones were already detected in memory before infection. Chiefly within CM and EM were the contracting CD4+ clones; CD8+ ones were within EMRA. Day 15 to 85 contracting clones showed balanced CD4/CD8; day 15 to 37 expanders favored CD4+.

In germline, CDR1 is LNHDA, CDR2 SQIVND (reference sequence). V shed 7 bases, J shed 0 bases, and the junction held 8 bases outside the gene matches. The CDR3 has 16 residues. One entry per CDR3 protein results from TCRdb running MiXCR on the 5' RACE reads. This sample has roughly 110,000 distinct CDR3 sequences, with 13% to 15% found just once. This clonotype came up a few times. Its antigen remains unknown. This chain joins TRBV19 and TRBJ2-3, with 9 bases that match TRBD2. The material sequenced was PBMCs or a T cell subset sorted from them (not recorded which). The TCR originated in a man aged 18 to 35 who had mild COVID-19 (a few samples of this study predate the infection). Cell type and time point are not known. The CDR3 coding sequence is TGTGCCAGTAATTCCGCTAGCGGGATTAGCACAGATACGCAGTATTTT. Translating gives CASNSASGISTDTQYF.